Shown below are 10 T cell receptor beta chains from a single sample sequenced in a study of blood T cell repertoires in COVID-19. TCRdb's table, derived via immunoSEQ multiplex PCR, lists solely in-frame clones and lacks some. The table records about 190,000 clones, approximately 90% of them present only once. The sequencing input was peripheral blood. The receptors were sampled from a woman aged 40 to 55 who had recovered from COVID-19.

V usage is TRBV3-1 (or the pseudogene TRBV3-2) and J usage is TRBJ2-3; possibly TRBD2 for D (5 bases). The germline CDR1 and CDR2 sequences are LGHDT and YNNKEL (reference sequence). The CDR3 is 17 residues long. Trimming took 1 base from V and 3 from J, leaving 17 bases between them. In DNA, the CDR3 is TGTGCCAGCAGCCAAGGGCTGACTCTTAAGCGGACAGATACGCAGTATTTT. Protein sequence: CASSQGLTLKRTDTQYF.

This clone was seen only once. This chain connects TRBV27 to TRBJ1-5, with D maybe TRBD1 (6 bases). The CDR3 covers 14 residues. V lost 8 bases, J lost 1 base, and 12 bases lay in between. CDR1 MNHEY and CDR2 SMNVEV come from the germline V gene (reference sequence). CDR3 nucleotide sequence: TGTGCCAGCCGTGGGGGACAAAGCAATCAGCCCCAGCATTTT. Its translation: CASRGGQSNQPQHF.

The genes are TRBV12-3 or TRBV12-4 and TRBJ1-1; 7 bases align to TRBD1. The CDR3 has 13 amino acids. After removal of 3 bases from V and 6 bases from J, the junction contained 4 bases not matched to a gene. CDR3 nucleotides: TGTGCCAGCAGTTTTGGACAGGTCGCTGAAGCTTTCTTT. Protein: CASSFGQVAEAFF.

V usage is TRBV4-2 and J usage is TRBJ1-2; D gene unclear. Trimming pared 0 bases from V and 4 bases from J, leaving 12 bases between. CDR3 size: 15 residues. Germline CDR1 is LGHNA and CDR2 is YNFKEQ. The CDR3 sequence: CASSQDLAASYGYTF. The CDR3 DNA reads TGTGCCAGCAGCCAAGATCTAGCAGCTAGCTATGGCTACACCTTC.

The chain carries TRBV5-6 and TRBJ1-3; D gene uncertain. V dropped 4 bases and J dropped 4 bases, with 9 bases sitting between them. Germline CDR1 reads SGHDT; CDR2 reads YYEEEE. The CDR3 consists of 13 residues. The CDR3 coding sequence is TGTGCCAGCAGCCTGGACCAGGGAAACACCATATATTTT. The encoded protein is CASSLDQGNTIYF.

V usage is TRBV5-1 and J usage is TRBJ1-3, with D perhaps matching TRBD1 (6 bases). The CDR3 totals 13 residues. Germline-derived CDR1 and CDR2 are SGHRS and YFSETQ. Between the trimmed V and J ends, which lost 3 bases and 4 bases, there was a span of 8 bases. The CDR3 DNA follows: TGCGCCAGCAGCTCGGGGGGCGGAAACACCATATATTTT. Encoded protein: CASSSGGGNTIYF.

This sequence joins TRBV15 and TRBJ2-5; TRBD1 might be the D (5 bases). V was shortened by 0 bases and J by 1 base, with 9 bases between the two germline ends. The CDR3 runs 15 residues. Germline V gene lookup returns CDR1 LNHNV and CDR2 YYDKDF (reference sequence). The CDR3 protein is CATSRDPGPQETQYF. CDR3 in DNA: TGTGCCACCAGCAGAGACCCAGGGCCCCAAGAGACCCAGTACTTC.

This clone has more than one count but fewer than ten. DNA for the CDR3: TGTGCCATCAGCAATCCAGGGCCAGAGACCCAGTACTTC. Protein product: CAISNPGPETQYF. V is TRBV10-3 and J is TRBJ2-5; D might be TRBD1 (5 bases). Trimming pared 6 bases from V and 4 bases from J, leaving 12 bases between. Per germline, CDR1 ENHRY and CDR2 SYGVKD. This CDR3 is built from 13 residues.

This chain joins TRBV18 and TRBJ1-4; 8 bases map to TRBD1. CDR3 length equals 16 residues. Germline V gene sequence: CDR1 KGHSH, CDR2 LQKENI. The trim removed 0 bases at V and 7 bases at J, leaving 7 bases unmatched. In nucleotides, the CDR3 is TGTGCCAGCTCACCACCAGCAACAGGGGGTGGTGAAAAACTGTTTTTT. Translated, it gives CASSPPATGGGEKLFF.

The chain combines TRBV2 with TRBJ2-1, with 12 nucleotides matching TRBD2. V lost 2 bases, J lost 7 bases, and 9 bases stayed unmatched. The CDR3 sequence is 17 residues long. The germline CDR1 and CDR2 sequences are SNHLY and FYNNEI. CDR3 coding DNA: TGTGCCAGCAGTGAAATATCCCTAGCGGGAGGGGGTAATGAGCAGTTCTTC. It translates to CASSEISLAGGGNEQFF.